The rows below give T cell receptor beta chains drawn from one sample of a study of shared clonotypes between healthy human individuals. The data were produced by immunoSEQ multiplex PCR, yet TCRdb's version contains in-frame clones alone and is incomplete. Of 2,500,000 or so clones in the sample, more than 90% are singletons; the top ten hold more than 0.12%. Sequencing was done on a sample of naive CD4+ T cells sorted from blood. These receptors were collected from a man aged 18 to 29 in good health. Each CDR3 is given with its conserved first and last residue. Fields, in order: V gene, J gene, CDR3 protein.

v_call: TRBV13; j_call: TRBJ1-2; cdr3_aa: CASRTRDSNYGYTF
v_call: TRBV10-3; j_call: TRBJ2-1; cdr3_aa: CAISELAGVNEQFF
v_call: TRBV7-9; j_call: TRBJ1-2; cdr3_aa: CASSLESANYYGYTF
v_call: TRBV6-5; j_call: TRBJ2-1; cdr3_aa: CASSGTNLGYNEQFF
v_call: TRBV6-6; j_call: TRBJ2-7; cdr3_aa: CASSYSLGGEQYF
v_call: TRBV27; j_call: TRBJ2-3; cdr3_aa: CASSLQGWGDTQYF
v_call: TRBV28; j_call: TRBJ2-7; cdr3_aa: CASSFGTGGWSGEQYF
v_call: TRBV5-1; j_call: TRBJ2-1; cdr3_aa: CASGGGRLGDEQFF
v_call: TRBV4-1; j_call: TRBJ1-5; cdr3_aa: CASSQDLQGNQPQHF
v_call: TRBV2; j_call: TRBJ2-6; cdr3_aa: CASRELSGANVLTF
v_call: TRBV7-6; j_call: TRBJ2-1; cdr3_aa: CASSILQGSSEQFF
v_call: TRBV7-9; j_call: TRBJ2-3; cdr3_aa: CASSLDGLLTDTQYF
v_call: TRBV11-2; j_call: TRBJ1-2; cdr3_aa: CASSLVSYYGYTF
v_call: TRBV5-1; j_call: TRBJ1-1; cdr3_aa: CASSLGGVENTEAFF
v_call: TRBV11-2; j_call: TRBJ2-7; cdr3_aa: CASSLGTGYEQYF
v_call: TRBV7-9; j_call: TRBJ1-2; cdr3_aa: CASSLARGDYGYTF
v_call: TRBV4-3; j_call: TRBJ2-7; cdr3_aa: CASSQELGTAPYEQYF
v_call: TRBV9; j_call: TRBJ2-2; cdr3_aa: CASSPPYPGELFF
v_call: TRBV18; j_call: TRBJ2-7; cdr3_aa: CASSPATTGVYEQYF
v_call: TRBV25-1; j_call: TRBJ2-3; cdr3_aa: CASSVSGEPTDTQYF